This is a list of T cell receptor beta chains from one sample in a study of identical twins. TCRdb passed the 5' RACE reads through MiXCR, listing each CDR3 protein once. This sample carries roughly 290,000 distinct CDR3 sequences, 8% to 9% of them seen once, and the ten largest clones take roughly 2%. Another study also made use of these data, one on yellow fever vaccine responses in identical twins.

Specimen: memory (CD45RO+) T cells sorted from blood. These receptor sequences come from a woman aged 18-29 years in good health. Both conserved end residues are part of each CDR3. The D gene is left open where the match is weak. Rows may omit the clone size; those that give it use once, few, many or a size class.

J gene | D gene | V gene | clone size | CDR3 protein | CDR3 DNA
TRBJ2-2 | NA | TRBV6-1 | once | CADRDPDTGELFF | TGTGCAGACCGGGACCCAGACACCGGGGAGCTGTTTTTT
TRBJ2-5 | TRBD1 | TRBV2 | few | CATGTGQETQYF | TGTGCCACCGGGACAGGTCAAGAGACCCAGTACTTC
TRBJ1-5 | TRBD1 | TRBV19 | few | CASNLVDRGSQPQHF | TGTGCCAGTAATTTAGTAGACAGGGGCTCTCAGCCCCAGCATTTT
TRBJ1-6 | TRBD1 | TRBV3-1 | few | CASSQAGTVNSPLHF | TGTGCCAGCAGCCAAGCCGGGACAGTAAATTCACCCCTCCACTTT
TRBJ2-7 | TRBD2 | TRBV28 | many | CASIKLGLAGGRRYEQYF | TGTGCCAGCATCAAACTGGGACTAGCGGGAGGTAGACGCTACGAGCAGTACTTC
TRBJ2-1 | TRBD2 | TRBV11-2 | NA | CASSPGELAGARYNEQFF | TGTGCCAGCAGCCCCGGAGAGCTAGCGGGGGCTCGCTACAATGAGCAGTTCTTC
TRBJ2-1 | TRBD2 | TRBV12-3/TRBV12-4 | many | CASTPRIGTSINEQFF | TGTGCCAGCACCCCCCGCATCGGGACTAGCATAAATGAGCAGTTCTTC
TRBJ2-7 | TRBD2 | TRBV12-3/TRBV12-4 | many | CASREREASYEQYF | TGTGCCAGCAGAGAGCGGGAGGCCTCCTACGAGCAGTACTTC
TRBJ2-3 | TRBD2 | TRBV27 | few | CASSLLTSGGPDTQYF | TGTGCCAGCAGTTTATTGACTAGCGGGGGGCCAGATACGCAGTATTTT
TRBJ2-7 | TRBD2 | TRBV7-6 | few | CASSPASGAYEQYF | TGTGCCAGCAGCCCTGCTAGCGGCGCCTACGAGCAGTACTTC